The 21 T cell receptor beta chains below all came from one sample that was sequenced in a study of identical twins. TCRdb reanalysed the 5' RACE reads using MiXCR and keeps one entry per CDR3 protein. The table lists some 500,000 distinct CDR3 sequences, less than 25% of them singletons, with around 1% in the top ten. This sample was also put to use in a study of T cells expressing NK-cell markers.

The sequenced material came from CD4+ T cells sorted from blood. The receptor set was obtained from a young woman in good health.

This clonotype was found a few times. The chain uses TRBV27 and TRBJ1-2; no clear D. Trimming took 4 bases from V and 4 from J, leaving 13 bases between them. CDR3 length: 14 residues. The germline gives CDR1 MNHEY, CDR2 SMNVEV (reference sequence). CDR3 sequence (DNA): TGTGCCAGCAGTTCTGGGCAGCGAACCTATGGCTACACCTTC. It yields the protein CASSSGQRTYGYTF.

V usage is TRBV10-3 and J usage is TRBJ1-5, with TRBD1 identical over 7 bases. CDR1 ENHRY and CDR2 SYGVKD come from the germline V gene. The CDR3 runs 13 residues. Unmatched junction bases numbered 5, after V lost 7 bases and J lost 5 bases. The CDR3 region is CAIKGQRDQPQHF. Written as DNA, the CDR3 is TGTGCCATCAAGGGACAGAGGGATCAGCCCCAGCATTTT.

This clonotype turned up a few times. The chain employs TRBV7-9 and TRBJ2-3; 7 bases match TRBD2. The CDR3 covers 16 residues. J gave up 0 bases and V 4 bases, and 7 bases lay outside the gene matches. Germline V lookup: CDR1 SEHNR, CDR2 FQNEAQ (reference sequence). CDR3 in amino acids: CASSSVAGASTDTQYF. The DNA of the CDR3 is TGTGCCAGCAGCTCAGTAGCGGGCGCTAGCACAGATACGCAGTATTTT.

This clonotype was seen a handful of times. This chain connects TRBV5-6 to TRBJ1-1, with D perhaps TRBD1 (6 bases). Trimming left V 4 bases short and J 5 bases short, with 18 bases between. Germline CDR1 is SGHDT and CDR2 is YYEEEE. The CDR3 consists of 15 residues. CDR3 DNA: TGTGCCAGCAGCGGGACCAGGGGCGGTAGGACTGAAGCTTTCTTT. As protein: CASSGTRGGRTEAFF.

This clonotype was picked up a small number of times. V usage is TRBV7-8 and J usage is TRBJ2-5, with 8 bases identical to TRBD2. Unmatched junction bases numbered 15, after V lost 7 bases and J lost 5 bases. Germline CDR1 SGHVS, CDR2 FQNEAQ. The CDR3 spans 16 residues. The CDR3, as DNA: TGTGCCAGCAATCACCGGCTGCGGGGGGCGGTGGAGACCCAGTACTTC. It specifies CASNHRLRGAVETQYF.

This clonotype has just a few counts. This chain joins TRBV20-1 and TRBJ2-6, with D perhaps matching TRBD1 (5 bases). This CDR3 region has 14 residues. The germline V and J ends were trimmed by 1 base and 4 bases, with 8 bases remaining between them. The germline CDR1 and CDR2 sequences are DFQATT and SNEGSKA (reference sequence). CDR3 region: CSARARTGANVLTF. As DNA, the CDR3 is TGCAGTGCTAGAGCCAGGACAGGGGCCAACGTCCTGACTTTC.

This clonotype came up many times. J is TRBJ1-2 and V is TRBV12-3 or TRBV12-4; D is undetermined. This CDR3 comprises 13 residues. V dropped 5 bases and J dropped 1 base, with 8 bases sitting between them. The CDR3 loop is CASSGRRNYGYTF. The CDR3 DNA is TGTGCCAGCAGTGGCAGACGTAACTATGGCTACACCTTC.

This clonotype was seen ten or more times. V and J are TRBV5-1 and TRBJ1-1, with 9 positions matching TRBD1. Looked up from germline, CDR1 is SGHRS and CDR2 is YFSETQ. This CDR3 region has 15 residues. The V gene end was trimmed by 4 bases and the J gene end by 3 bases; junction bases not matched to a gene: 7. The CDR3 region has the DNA TGCGCCAGCAGCGGAACAGGGGGCCGAGACACTGAAGCTTTCTTT. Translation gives CASSGTGGRDTEAFF.

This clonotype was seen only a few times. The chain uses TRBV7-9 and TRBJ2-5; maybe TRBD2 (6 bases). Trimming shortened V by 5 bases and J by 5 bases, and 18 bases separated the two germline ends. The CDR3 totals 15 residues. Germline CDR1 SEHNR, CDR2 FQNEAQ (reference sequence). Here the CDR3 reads CASSPDGRIGETQYF. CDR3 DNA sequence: TGTGCCAGCAGCCCGGACGGGAGAATAGGGGAGACCCAGTACTTC.

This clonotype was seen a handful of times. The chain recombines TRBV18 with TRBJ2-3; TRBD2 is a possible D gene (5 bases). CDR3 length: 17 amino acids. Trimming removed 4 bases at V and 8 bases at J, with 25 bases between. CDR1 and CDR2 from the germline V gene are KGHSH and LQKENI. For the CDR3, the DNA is TGTGCCAGCTCACGACGGGGTCCAGAAGACTCCCACACTACGCAGTATTTT. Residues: CASSRRGPEDSHTTQYF.

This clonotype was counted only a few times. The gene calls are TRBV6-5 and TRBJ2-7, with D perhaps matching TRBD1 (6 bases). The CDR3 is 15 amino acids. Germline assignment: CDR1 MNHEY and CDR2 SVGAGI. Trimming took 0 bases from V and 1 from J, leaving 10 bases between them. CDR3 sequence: CASSYSTTGSYEQYF. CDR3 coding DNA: TGTGCCAGCAGTTACTCGACAACAGGGTCCTACGAGCAGTACTTC.

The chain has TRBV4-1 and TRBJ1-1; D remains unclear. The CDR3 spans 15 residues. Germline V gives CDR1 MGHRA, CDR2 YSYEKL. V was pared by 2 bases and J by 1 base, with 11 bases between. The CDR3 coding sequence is TGCGCCAGCAGCCAATCCCCATACAGGAACACTGAAGCTTTCTTT. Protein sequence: CASSQSPYRNTEAFF.

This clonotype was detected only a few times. This CDR3 is CSATDSSETQYF. In nucleotides, the CDR3 is TGCAGTGCTACGGACTCGTCAGAGACCCAGTACTTC. The V gene is TRBV20-1, the J gene TRBJ2-5; possibly TRBD2 for D (5 bases). The CDR3 totals 12 residues. V lost 4 bases, J lost 4 bases, and 10 bases lay in between. Germline V gene data show CDR1 as DFQATT and CDR2 as SNEGSKA (reference sequence).

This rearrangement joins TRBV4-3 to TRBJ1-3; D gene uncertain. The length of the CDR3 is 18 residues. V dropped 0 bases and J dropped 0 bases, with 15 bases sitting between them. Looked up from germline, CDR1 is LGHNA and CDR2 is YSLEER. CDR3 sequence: CASSQEVLKGYSGNTIYF. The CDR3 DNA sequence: TGCGCCAGCAGCCAAGAAGTATTAAAGGGTTACTCTGGAAACACCATATATTTT.

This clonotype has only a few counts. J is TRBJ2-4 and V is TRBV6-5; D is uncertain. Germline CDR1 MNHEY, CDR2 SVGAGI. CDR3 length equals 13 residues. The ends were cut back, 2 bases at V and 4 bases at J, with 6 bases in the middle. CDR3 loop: CASSYGGKNIQYF. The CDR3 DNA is TGTGCCAGCAGTTACGGCGGTAAAAACATTCAGTACTTC.

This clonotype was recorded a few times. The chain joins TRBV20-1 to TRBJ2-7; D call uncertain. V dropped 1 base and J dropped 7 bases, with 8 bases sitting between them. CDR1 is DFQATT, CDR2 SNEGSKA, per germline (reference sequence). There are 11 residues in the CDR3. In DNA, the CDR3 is TGCAGTGCTAGAGTATCGCGAGAGCAGTACTTC. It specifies CSARVSREQYF.

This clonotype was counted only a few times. DNA of the CDR3: TGTGCCAGCAGACAGGACCCCTATCAGCCCCAGCATTTT. Protein sequence: CASRQDPYQPQHF. This chain uses TRBV12-3 or TRBV12-4 with TRBJ1-5, with D possibly TRBD1 on 5 matching bases. CDR3 length: 13 residues. Trimming stripped 6 bases from V and 5 bases from J, with 11 bases between.

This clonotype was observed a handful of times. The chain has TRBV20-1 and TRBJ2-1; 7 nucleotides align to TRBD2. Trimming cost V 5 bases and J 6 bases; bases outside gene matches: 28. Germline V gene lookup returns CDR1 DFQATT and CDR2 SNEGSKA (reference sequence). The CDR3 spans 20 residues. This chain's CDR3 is CSAPRTFYSGSALKINEQFF. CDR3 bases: TGCAGTGCTCCTCGCACGTTCTATAGCGGGTCTGCGCTGAAGATCAATGAGCAGTTCTTC.

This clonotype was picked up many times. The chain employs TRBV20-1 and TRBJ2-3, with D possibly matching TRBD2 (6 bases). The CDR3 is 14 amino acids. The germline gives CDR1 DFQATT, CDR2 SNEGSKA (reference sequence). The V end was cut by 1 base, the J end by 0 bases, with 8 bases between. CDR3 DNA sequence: TGCAGTGCTAGAGTAGCGGAGAGCACAGATACGCAGTATTTT. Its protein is CSARVAESTDTQYF.

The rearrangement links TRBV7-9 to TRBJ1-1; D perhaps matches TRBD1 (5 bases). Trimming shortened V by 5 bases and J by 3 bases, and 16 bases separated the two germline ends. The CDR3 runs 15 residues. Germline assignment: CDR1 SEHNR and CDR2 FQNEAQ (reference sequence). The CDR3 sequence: CASSPGGGGDTEAFF. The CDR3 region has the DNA TGTGCCAGCAGCCCTGGGGGTGGTGGGGACACTGAAGCTTTCTTT.

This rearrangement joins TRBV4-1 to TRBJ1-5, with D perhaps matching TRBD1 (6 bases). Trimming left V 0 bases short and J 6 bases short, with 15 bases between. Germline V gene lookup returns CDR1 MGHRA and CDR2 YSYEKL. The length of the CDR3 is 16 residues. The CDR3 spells CASSQDQGRTSQPQHF. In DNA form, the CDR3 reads TGCGCCAGCAGCCAAGATCAGGGGCGCACATCTCAGCCCCAGCATTTT.